Presented here are 26 T cell receptor beta chains from one specimen sequenced in a study of T cell responses to AZD1222 COVID-19 vaccine. The method was immunoSEQ multiplex PCR; TCRdb's version includes in-frame clones alone and lacks a portion of them. This sample has approximately 140,000 clones, with 88% found just once. The source was peripheral blood, collected on day 0 of AZD1222 vaccination. The origin of the receptors is an adult in good health.

The V and J genes are TRBV7-6 and TRBJ1-2; D may be TRBD1 (6 bases). CDR1 is SGHVS and CDR2 is FNYEAQ in the germline V gene. The CDR3 has 13 amino acids. Trimming left V 4 bases short and J 8 bases short, with 14 bases between. CDR3 in amino acids: CASSSQNRVGYTF. Written as DNA, the CDR3 is TGTGCCAGCAGCTCCCAAAACAGGGTCGGCTACACCTTC.

The genes are TRBV29-1 and TRBJ1-5, with D uncertain. Trimming left V 6 bases short and J 0 bases short, with 12 bases between. Per germline, CDR1 SQVTM and CDR2 ANQGSEA. The CDR3 is 14 amino acids. The CDR3 is CSVVDAYSNQPQHF. Here the CDR3 DNA reads TGCAGCGTAGTAGATGCGTATAGCAATCAGCCCCAGCATTTT.

This clone was detected only once. J is TRBJ1-1 and V is TRBV7-3, with D maybe TRBD1 (5 bases). Per the germline V gene, CDR1 is SGHTA and CDR2 is FQGTGA. The V end lost 0 bases, the J end lost 4 bases, and 15 bases lay between the germline ends. The CDR3 loop spans 16 amino acids. CDR3 in amino acids: CASSLTNQGRGTEAFF. CDR3 in DNA: TGTGCCAGCAGCTTAACGAATCAGGGAAGGGGCACTGAAGCTTTCTTT.

V usage is TRBV6-2 or TRBV6-3 and J usage is TRBJ1-2, with 7 bases aligning to TRBD1. This CDR3 has 16 amino acids. Germline assignment: CDR1 MNHEY and CDR2 SVGEGT. With 4 bases clipped from V and 3 bases from J, the junction kept 11 bases outside the gene matches. The CDR3 protein is CASSFPRRGLDYGYTF. CDR3 bases: TGTGCCAGCAGTTTCCCTCGGAGGGGGCTAGACTATGGCTACACCTTC.

The V and J genes are TRBV5-1 and TRBJ2-7, with D unresolved. The CDR3 covers 13 residues. Germline CDR1 SGHRS, CDR2 YFSETQ. V was clipped by 5 bases and J by 0 bases, with 9 bases between them. The CDR3 bases are TGCGCCAGCAGGGGATCCTCCTCCTACGAGCAGTACTTC. It translates to CASRGSSSYEQYF. The complete variable domain, with remaining parts taken from reference TRBV5-1 and TRBJ2-7, reads KAGVTQTPRYLIKTRGQQVTLSCSPISGHRSVSWYQQTPGQGLQFLFEYFSETQRNKGNFPGRFSGRQFSNSRSEMNVSTLELGDSALYLCASRGSSSYEQYFGPGTRLTVT.

This rearrangement joins TRBV3-1 (or the pseudogene TRBV3-2) to TRBJ2-7; D gene uncertain. The germline V gene has CDR1 LGHDT and CDR2 YNNKEL (reference sequence). The CDR3 is 14 amino acids. Trimming left V 0 bases short and J 2 bases short, with 8 bases between. As DNA, the CDR3 is TGTGCCAGCAGCCAAGAGTATGGAACCTACGAGCAGTACTTC. It translates to CASSQEYGTYEQYF.

The chain employs TRBV19 and TRBJ1-1; 7 bases are shared with TRBD1. The V segment lost 5 bases and the J segment 0 bases; nucleotides outside the gene matches: 9. CDR1 LNHDA and CDR2 SQIVND come from the germline V gene (reference sequence). The length of the CDR3 is 16 residues. The CDR3 DNA reads TGTGCCAGTAGTTCCCCCCCGGGACAGCTGAACACTGAAGCTTTCTTT. Its protein product is CASSSPPGQLNTEAFF.

V and J are TRBV11-2 and TRBJ1-2; 9 bases agree with TRBD1. J gave up 4 bases and V 2 bases, and 2 bases lay outside the gene matches. This CDR3 is built from 14 residues. Germline CDR1 and CDR2: SGHAT and FQNNGV. The CDR3 region has the DNA TGTGCCAGCAGCTTAACAGGGGGCGGCTATGGCTACACCTTC. Translated: CASSLTGGGYGYTF. Filled out from reference TRBV11-2 and TRBJ1-2, the complete variable domain reads EAGVAQSPRYKIIEKRQSVAFWCNPISGHATLYWYQQILGQGPKLLIQFQNNGVVDDSQLPKDRFSAERLKGVDSTLKIQPAKLEDSAVYLCASSLTGGGYGYTFGSGTRLTVV.

This sequence joins TRBV19 and TRBJ2-1; weak D call: TRBD2 (7 bases). V lost 4 bases and J 8 bases, leaving 15 bases between the germline ends. CDR1 is LNHDA, CDR2 SQIVND, per germline (reference sequence). There are 14 residues in the CDR3. The chain's CDR3 is CASSTLGGADEQFF. CDR3 nucleotides: TGTGCCAGTAGTACCCTTGGGGGGGCCGATGAGCAGTTCTTC.

This chain connects TRBV19 to TRBJ1-1; TRBD1 aligns across 12 bases. The junction had 7 bases not matched to a gene; V was cut back by 4 bases and J by 7 bases. This CDR3 comprises 15 residues. Germline assignment: CDR1 LNHDA and CDR2 SQIVND (reference sequence). The CDR3 sequence is CASSRPGQGAGEAFF. CDR3 nucleotides: TGTGCCAGTAGTAGGCCGGGACAGGGGGCAGGTGAAGCTTTCTTT.

The table lists this clone with a few counts. The genes are TRBV7-2 and TRBJ1-1, with a weak D call TRBD1 (5 bases). CDR3 length: 12 amino acids. Trimming pared 1 base from V and 8 bases from J, leaving 8 bases between. Per germline, CDR1 SGHTA and CDR2 FQGNSA. DNA for the CDR3: TGTGCCAGCAGCTTAGGATCAGGGGAAGCTTTCTTT. The encoded protein is CASSLGSGEAFF.

This CDR3 reads CASTRIENTEAFF. In DNA, the CDR3 is TGTGCCAGCACCCGGATTGAGAACACTGAAGCTTTCTTT. V is TRBV12-3 or TRBV12-4 and J is TRBJ1-1; D remains unclear. Trimming pared 7 bases from V and 1 base from J, leaving 10 bases between. The CDR3 spans 13 residues.

The chain uses TRBV6-5 and TRBJ1-1, with 11 positions matching TRBD1. Germline CDR1 MNHEY, CDR2 SVGAGI. There are 15 residues in the CDR3. The V segment lost 11 bases and the J segment 1 base; nucleotides outside the gene matches: 9. Here the CDR3 reads CAGSDRGRANTEAFF. CDR3 DNA sequence: TGTGCCGGATCGGACAGGGGGCGAGCGAACACTGAAGCTTTCTTT.

The chain employs TRBV5-1 and TRBJ1-5; 9 bases fit TRBD1. Germline trimming cut 2 bases from V and 2 bases from J; bases unmatched to any gene: 2. This CDR3 has 15 residues. The V gene's germline CDR1 is SGHRS and CDR2 YFSETQ. CDR3 nucleotide sequence: TGCGCCAGCAGCTTACAGGGGGCTGGCAATCAGCCCCAGCATTTT. It specifies CASSLQGAGNQPQHF.

The chain links TRBV7-2 to TRBJ2-7; possibly TRBD2 for D (5 bases). V gave up 8 bases and J gave up 2 bases, with 22 bases separating them. The CDR3 has 16 residues. Germline V gives CDR1 SGHTA, CDR2 FQGNSA. CDR3 in amino acids: CASAPDLGRKAYEQYF. The CDR3 nucleotides read TGTGCCAGCGCCCCGGATCTTGGGAGAAAAGCCTACGAGCAGTACTTC.

This chain connects TRBV4-2 to TRBJ1-5, with 9 bases fitting TRBD1. CDR3 size: 16 residues. The V gene end was trimmed by 4 bases and the J gene end by 4 bases; junction bases not matched to a gene: 8. From germline, CDR1 is LGHNA and CDR2 YNFKEQ. The CDR3 region has the DNA TGTGCCAGCAGCCCCACAGACAGGGGGGATAATCAGCCCCAGCATTTT. Residues: CASSPTDRGDNQPQHF.

The CDR3 loop reads CASSFRGADTQYF. The CDR3 DNA is TGTGCCAGCAGCTTCAGGGGGGCAGATACGCAGTATTTT. The chain joins TRBV11-1 to TRBJ2-3, with D perhaps TRBD1 (7 bases). The CDR3 length is 13 residues. Trimming removed 3 bases from V and 4 bases from J, with 8 bases in between. Germline V gene lookup returns CDR1 SGHAT and CDR2 FQDESV (reference sequence). Variable domain in full (rest from reference TRBV11-1 and TRBJ2-3): EAEVAQSPRYKITEKSQAVAFWCDPISGHATLYWYRQILGQGPELLVQFQDESVVDDSQLPKDRFSAERLKGVDSTLKIQPAELGDSAMYLCASSFRGADTQYFGPGTRLTVL.

DNA for the CDR3: TGTGCCAGCAGCCCTTCTCGGGTCTACGAGCAGTACTTC. Its protein is CASSPSRVYEQYF. The V gene is TRBV7-9, the J gene TRBJ2-7; D ambiguous. The CDR3 extends over 13 amino acids. V lost 5 bases, J lost 3 bases, and 11 bases lay in between. The germline CDR1 and CDR2 sequences are SEHNR and FQNEAQ (reference sequence).

This clone was observed a few times. This sample includes further DNA sequences coding for the same CDR3. The V gene is TRBV3-1 (or the pseudogene TRBV3-2), the J gene TRBJ2-7; perhaps TRBD1 as D (5 bases). Germline V lookup: CDR1 LGHDT, CDR2 YNNKEL (reference sequence). The CDR3 length is 13 residues. V shed 1 base and J shed 3 bases, with 7 bases lying between them. This CDR3 reads CASSQGQGYEQYF. As DNA, the CDR3 is TGTGCCAGCAGCCAAGGGCAGGGCTACGAGCAGTACTTC.

The chain couples TRBV6-5 to TRBJ1-1; D not resolved. CDR1 and CDR2 from the germline V gene are MNHEY and SVGAGI. Trimming took off 0 bases at V and 0 bases at J, with 2 bases between the two ends. The CDR3 has 13 residues. The CDR3 sequence: CASSYSLNTEAFF. The CDR3 nucleotides read TGTGCCAGCAGTTACTCGCTGAACACTGAAGCTTTCTTT.

The rearrangement uses TRBV11-1 and TRBJ2-7, with TRBD2 matching over 11 bases. The trim removed 3 bases at V and 4 bases at J, leaving 8 bases unmatched. The CDR3 spans 16 residues. Germline values: CDR1 SGHAT, CDR2 FQDESV (reference sequence). This CDR3 reads CASSLNLLAGVYEQYF. The CDR3 DNA sequence: TGTGCCAGCAGCTTGAATTTACTAGCGGGGGTTTACGAGCAGTACTTC.

The J gene is TRBJ1-1, the V gene TRBV7-9, with 7 bases aligning to TRBD1. V was pared by 6 bases and J by 9 bases, with 10 bases of the junction left unmatched. Germline CDR1 and CDR2: SEHNR and FQNEAQ (reference sequence). The CDR3 covers 13 residues. CDR3 amino acids: CASRQDRWGKAFF. CDR3 sequence (DNA): TGTGCCAGCAGGCAGGACAGGTGGGGGAAAGCTTTCTTT.

The gene calls are TRBV5-1 and TRBJ2-5; D might be TRBD1 (6 bases). In germline, CDR1 is SGHRS, CDR2 YFSETQ. The ends were cut back, 4 bases at V and 4 bases at J, with 20 bases in the middle. The CDR3 consists of 16 residues. CDR3 residues: CASSPSDRPGPETQYF. CDR3 DNA: TGCGCCAGCAGCCCTTCGGACAGACCAGGACCAGAGACCCAGTACTTC.

The sample holds one count of this clone. This sequence joins TRBV9 and TRBJ2-3; the match to TRBD2 covers 12 bases. This CDR3 has 18 residues. CDR1 and CDR2 from the germline V gene are SGDLS and YYNGEE. The V gene end was trimmed by 0 bases and the J gene end by 3 bases; junction bases not matched to a gene: 8. The CDR3 coding sequence is TGTGCCAGCAGCGTAGCCCCGGGGCTAGCGGGAGGGACAGATACGCAGTATTTT. Protein: CASSVAPGLAGGTDTQYF.

This clone was seen a handful of times. CDR3 in DNA: TGTGCCAGCAGCTTAGCGTTTGGACTAGGTTACAATGAGCAGTTCTTC. Its translation: CASSLAFGLGYNEQFF. V gene TRBV7-2 combines with J gene TRBJ2-1; TRBD2 aligns across 7 bases. This CDR3 comprises 16 residues. The germline gives CDR1 SGHTA, CDR2 FQGNSA. Trimming removed 0 bases from V and 4 bases from J; junction bases left unmatched: 6.

This clone was detected only a few times. The rearrangement joins TRBV19 to TRBJ1-1; 7 bases match TRBD1. Germline V gives CDR1 LNHDA, CDR2 SQIVND (reference sequence). This CDR3 has 14 amino acids. V lost 3 bases to trimming and J lost 8 bases; unmatched junction nucleotides: 9. In nucleotides, the CDR3 is TGTGCCAGTAGTATTTTGGGGACAGCCTGGGAAGCTTTCTTT. Encoded protein: CASSILGTAWEAFF. Filled out from reference TRBV19 and TRBJ1-1, the complete variable domain reads DGGITQSPKYLFRKEGQNVTLSCEQNLNHDAMYWYRQDPGQGLRLIYYSQIVNDFQKGDIAEGYSVSREKKESFPLTVTSAQKNPTAFYLCASSILGTAWEAFFGQGTRLTVV.